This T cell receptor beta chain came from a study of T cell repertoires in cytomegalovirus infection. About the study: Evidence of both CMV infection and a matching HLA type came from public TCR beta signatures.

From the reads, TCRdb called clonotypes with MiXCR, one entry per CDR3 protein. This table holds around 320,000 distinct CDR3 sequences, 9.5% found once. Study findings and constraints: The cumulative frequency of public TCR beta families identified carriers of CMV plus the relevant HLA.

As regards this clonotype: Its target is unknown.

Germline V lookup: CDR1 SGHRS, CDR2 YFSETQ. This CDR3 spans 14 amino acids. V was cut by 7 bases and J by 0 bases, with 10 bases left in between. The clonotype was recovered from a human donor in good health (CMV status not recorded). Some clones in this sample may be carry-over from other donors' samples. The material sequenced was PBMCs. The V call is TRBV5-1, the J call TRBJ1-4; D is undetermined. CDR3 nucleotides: TGCGCCAGCTGTTTAGGTCCAACTAATGAAAAACTGTTTTTT. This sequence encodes CASCLGPTNEKLFF. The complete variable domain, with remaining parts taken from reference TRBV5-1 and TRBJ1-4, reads KAGVTQTPRYLIKTRGQQVTLSCSPISGHRSVSWYQQTPGQGLQFLFEYFSETQRNKGNFPGRFSGRQFSNSRSEMNVSTLELGDSALYLCASCLGPTNEKLFFGSGTQLSVL.